These 29 T cell receptor beta chains came from one sample sequenced in a study of T-cell reconstitution after alpha-beta-depleted transplantation in children. Preparation of the TCRbeta library used unique molecular identifiers. TCRdb called the PCR reads again in MiXCR, with one record for every CDR3 protein. This sample has about 420,000 distinct CDR3 sequences, with approximately 10% found just once. Source: PBMCs from the stem cell graft donor, taken from the stem cell graft. Receptor source: a human donor who donated a stem cell graft to a child with acute myeloid leukemia.

This clonotype was recorded at least ten times. The V and J genes are TRBV20-1 and TRBJ2-7; 11 nucleotides match TRBD2. This CDR3 is built from 16 residues. Germline V gene data show CDR1 as DFQATT and CDR2 as SNEGSKA (reference sequence). V gave up 0 bases and J gave up 2 bases; unmatched junction bases: 6. CDR3 residues: CSARDPLAGVTYEQYF. In nucleotides, the CDR3 is TGCAGTGCTAGAGACCCACTAGCGGGAGTTACCTACGAGCAGTACTTC.

This clonotype was seen only a few times. The chain employs TRBV20-1 and TRBJ2-1, with 10 positions matching TRBD2. Looked up from germline, CDR1 is DFQATT and CDR2 is SNEGSKA (reference sequence). There are 15 residues in the CDR3. V lost 0 bases and J lost 7; bases outside the gene matches: 6. The CDR3 DNA follows: TGCAGTGCTAGAGATTCTAGCGGGAGTTTGAATGAGCAGTTCTTC. Residues: CSARDSSGSLNEQFF.

The rearrangement joins TRBV12-3 or TRBV12-4 to TRBJ2-1; D possibly uses TRBD1 or TRBD2 (5 bases each). This CDR3 contains 14 residues. The V end lost 6 bases, the J end lost 5 bases, and 14 bases lay between the germline ends. For the CDR3, the DNA is TGTGCCAGCAGACCCACCGGGACCCACAATGAGCAGTTCTTC. It yields the protein CASRPTGTHNEQFF.

In this sample, this clonotype turned up many times. The chain carries TRBV7-2 and TRBJ2-3; TRBD2 matches 9 bases. The V and J ends lost 4 bases and 1 base, in that order; junction bases with no gene match: 3. The CDR3 consists of 15 residues. Germline V gives CDR1 SGHTA, CDR2 FQGNSA. CDR3 amino acids: CASSSPSGGTDTQYF. The DNA for the CDR3 is TGTGCCAGCAGCTCACCTAGCGGGGGCACAGATACGCAGTATTTT.

Ten or more counts support this clonotype. V and J are TRBV10-3 and TRBJ1-1, with D perhaps TRBD1 (5 bases). The CDR3 has 15 amino acids. The germline gives CDR1 ENHRY, CDR2 SYGVKD. V was shortened by 0 bases and J by 2 bases, with 10 bases between the two germline ends. In DNA, the CDR3 is TGTGCCATCAGTGAGTCGATTGGGGGAAACACTGAAGCTTTCTTT. This translates into CAISESIGGNTEAFF.

This clonotype was seen more than once but under ten times. The chain combines TRBV15 with TRBJ2-1; 9 bases match TRBD2. The CDR3 spans 20 residues. Germline V gene sequence: CDR1 LNHNV, CDR2 YYDKDF (reference sequence). V trimming: 0 bases; J trimming: 1 base; junction bases outside the gene matches: 13. The CDR3 is CATSRDLLAGVGISYNEQFF. In nucleotides, the CDR3 is TGTGCCACCAGCAGAGATTTGTTAGCGGGGGTAGGAATTTCCTACAATGAGCAGTTCTTC.

The J gene is TRBJ1-1, the V gene TRBV27; 12 bases agree with TRBD1. The CDR3 runs 19 residues. Germline V lookup: CDR1 MNHEY, CDR2 SMNVEV (reference sequence). Germline trimming cut 5 bases from V and 5 bases from J; bases unmatched to any gene: 18. The CDR3 loop is CASSTHKTGTGGLLTEAFF. CDR3 nucleotide sequence: TGTGCCAGCAGTACACATAAGACCGGGACAGGGGGCTTGCTAACTGAAGCTTTCTTT.

This clonotype was detected a few times. This chain uses TRBV27 with TRBJ2-3; D call uncertain. CDR3 length: 16 amino acids. Trimming removed 2 bases at V and 2 bases at J, with 14 bases between. CDR1 MNHEY and CDR2 SMNVEV come from the germline V gene (reference sequence). The CDR3 spells CASSLLLDVTTDTQYF. The CDR3 region has the DNA TGTGCCAGCAGTTTACTCTTGGACGTAACCACAGATACGCAGTATTTT.

This clonotype was detected a few times. V and J are TRBV6-5 and TRBJ1-1; D is perhaps TRBD1 (5 bases). From germline, CDR1 is MNHEY and CDR2 SVGAGI. V dropped 2 bases and J dropped 0 bases, with 10 bases sitting between them. The CDR3 is made up of 15 amino acids. CDR3 sequence: CASSYGGSMNTEAFF. The CDR3 nucleotides read TGTGCCAGCAGTTACGGGGGGTCCATGAACACTGAAGCTTTCTTT.

This clonotype has more than one count but fewer than ten. The V and J genes are TRBV4-2 and TRBJ1-1; the D is unclear. The germline V and J ends were trimmed by 0 bases and 1 base, with 9 bases remaining between them. Looked up from germline, CDR1 is LGHNA and CDR2 is YNFKEQ. This CDR3 has 15 amino acids. The chain's CDR3 is CASSQDVYGNTEAFF. The CDR3 DNA reads TGTGCCAGCAGCCAAGATGTATACGGGAACACTGAAGCTTTCTTT.

V usage is TRBV6-1 and J usage is TRBJ2-5, with D possibly matching TRBD1 (5 bases). V was shortened by 8 bases and J by 5 bases, with 15 bases between the two germline ends. Germline CDR1 and CDR2: MNHNS and SASEGT. This CDR3 has 13 residues. CDR3 loop: CASLSSRVETQYF. CDR3 sequence (DNA): TGTGCCAGCTTGTCATCCAGGGTCGAGACCCAGTACTTC.

The table lists this clonotype with many counts. The gene calls are TRBV20-1 and TRBJ1-6, with a possible D match to TRBD1 (5 bases). Germline V gives CDR1 DFQATT, CDR2 SNEGSKA (reference sequence). CDR3 length equals 16 residues. With 0 bases removed from V and 7 bases from J, the gap between germline ends came to 16 bases. The CDR3 coding sequence is TGCAGTGCTAGAGATCTCCGGGGGAATGACAATTCACCCCTCCACTTT. This encodes CSARDLRGNDNSPLHF.

Many counts were recorded for this clonotype. The CDR3 DNA is TGTGCCAGCTCACCAGCAGACCAAGAGACCCAGTACTTC. It is translated as CASSPADQETQYF. V gene TRBV18 combines with J gene TRBJ2-5; unclear D gene. The germline V and J ends were trimmed by 2 bases and 0 bases, with 4 bases remaining between them. The CDR3 is 13 residues long. CDR1 is KGHSH, CDR2 LQKENI, per germline. Full variable domain (outside the CDR3, taken from reference TRBV18 and TRBJ2-5): NAGVMQNPRHLVRRRGQEARLRCSPMKGHSHVYWYRQLPEEGLKFMVYLQKENIIDESGMPKERFSAEFPKEGPSILRIQQVVRGDSAAYFCASSPADQETQYFGPGTRLLVL.

This chain connects TRBV10-3 to TRBJ2-7; TRBD1 matches 7 bases. The CDR3 is 17 amino acids. V gave up 2 bases and J gave up 3 bases; unmatched junction bases: 13. From germline, CDR1 is ENHRY and CDR2 SYGVKD. The CDR3 coding sequence is TGTGCCATCAGTGAGAGACTGACAGGGTCCCACTACTACGAGCAGTACGTC. Protein sequence: CAISERLTGSHYYEQYV.

The V call is TRBV20-1, the J call TRBJ2-7; possible D gene TRBD1, 6 bases. CDR3 size: 14 residues. Trimming left V 1 base short and J 5 bases short, with 15 bases between. Germline assignment: CDR1 DFQATT and CDR2 SNEGSKA (reference sequence). Here the CDR3 DNA reads TGCAGTGCTAGAGGGGACATGGCGTTGAACGAGCAGTACGTC. Protein sequence: CSARGDMALNEQYV.

This clonotype has ten or more counts. The chain couples TRBV7-9 to TRBJ2-7; 10 positions agree with TRBD2. The CDR3 is 15 amino acids. With V trimmed by 2 bases and J by 7 bases, 8 bases remained unmatched. Germline V gives CDR1 SEHNR, CDR2 FQNEAQ (reference sequence). The CDR3 is CASSLSLAGGAEQYF. The CDR3 bases are TGTGCCAGCAGCTTAAGTTTAGCGGGGGGAGCGGAGCAGTACTTC.

V gene TRBV29-1 combines with J gene TRBJ2-2; D call uncertain. CDR3 length equals 12 residues. Trimming stripped 5 bases from V and 0 bases from J, with 4 bases between. The germline CDR1 and CDR2 sequences are SQVTM and ANQGSEA. The CDR3 loop is CSVSPNTGELFF. CDR3 sequence (DNA): TGCAGCGTTAGTCCGAACACCGGGGAGCTGTTTTTT.

The V and J genes are TRBV7-2 and TRBJ2-1; D gene uncertain. This CDR3 has 14 amino acids. CDR1 and CDR2 (germline): SGHTA, FQGNSA. Trimming removed 4 bases at V and 4 bases at J, with 11 bases between. The CDR3 reads CASSSPMGYNEQFF. DNA for the CDR3: TGTGCCAGCAGCTCTCCAATGGGGTACAATGAGCAGTTCTTC.

The table lists this clonotype with many counts. The chain has TRBV27 and TRBJ1-5; D not certain. V lost 5 bases and J 10 bases, leaving 0 bases between the germline ends. The CDR3 consists of 8 residues. Germline assignment: CDR1 MNHEY and CDR2 SMNVEV (reference sequence). CDR3 in DNA: TGTGCCAGCAGTCCCCAGCATTTT. Translated, it gives CASSPQHF.

This sequence joins TRBV10-3 and TRBJ2-5; perhaps TRBD1 as D (6 bases). The germline gives CDR1 ENHRY, CDR2 SYGVKD. This CDR3 is built from 14 residues. With 6 bases removed from V and 1 base from J, the gap between germline ends came to 12 bases. In nucleotides, the CDR3 is TGTGCCATCAGCTCCGGACAGACCCAAGAGACCCAGTACTTC. Translation: CAISSGQTQETQYF.

This clonotype has only a few counts. The chain employs TRBV7-2 and TRBJ1-2; TRBD1 is a possible D gene (5 bases). CDR3 length equals 15 residues. Germline V gene lookup returns CDR1 SGHTA and CDR2 FQGNSA. V was pared by 1 base and J by 4 bases, with 13 bases between. CDR3 loop: CASSLGQNLGYGYTF. CDR3 sequence (DNA): TGTGCCAGCAGCTTAGGACAGAATTTGGGCTATGGCTACACCTTC.

This clonotype was counted many times. CDR3: CASSPDRLGTQYF. The DNA for the CDR3 is TGTGCCAGCAGCCCAGACAGGTTGGGGACCCAGTACTTC. The chain links TRBV7-3 to TRBJ2-5, with a weak D call TRBD1 (6 bases). Trimming took 5 bases from V and 7 from J, leaving 14 bases between them. Germline CDR1 reads SGHTA; CDR2 reads FQGTGA. The CDR3 sequence is 13 residues long.

This chain uses TRBV6-5 with TRBJ2-7, with 9 bases fitting TRBD1. V trimming: 2 bases; J trimming: 2 bases; junction bases outside the gene matches: 7. The germline gives CDR1 MNHEY, CDR2 SVGAGI. The CDR3 is 16 amino acids. CDR3 residues: CASSYTQGASTYEQYF. The CDR3 DNA reads TGTGCCAGCAGTTACACACAGGGGGCTAGCACCTACGAGCAGTACTTC.

The rearrangement uses TRBV18 and TRBJ2-5, with 7 bases fitting TRBD1. Germline assignment: CDR1 KGHSH and CDR2 LQKENI. This CDR3 region has 13 residues. V shed 3 bases and J 6 bases; nucleotides not matched to a gene: 4. In DNA form, the CDR3 reads TGTGCCAGCTCACCCACAGGGGTGAAGACCCAGTACTTC. Amino acid sequence: CASSPTGVKTQYF. The complete variable domain, with remaining parts taken from reference TRBV18 and TRBJ2-5, reads NAGVMQNPRHLVRRRGQEARLRCSPMKGHSHVYWYRQLPEEGLKFMVYLQKENIIDESGMPKERFSAEFPKEGPSILRIQQVVRGDSAAYFCASSPTGVKTQYFGPGTRLLVL.

This clonotype was counted many times. J is TRBJ2-1 and V is TRBV18; D possibly corresponds to TRBD2 (6 bases). Trimming took 2 bases from V and 7 from J, leaving 15 bases between them. The CDR3 spans 15 residues. Germline CDR1 and CDR2: KGHSH and LQKENI. DNA of the CDR3: TGTGCCAGCTCACCATTGGGACTCGCCGGTAATGAGCAGTTCTTC. Amino acids: CASSPLGLAGNEQFF.

This sequence joins TRBV5-1 and TRBJ2-3, with D uncertain. Trimming took off 2 bases at V and 2 bases at J, with 9 bases between the two ends. Germline lookup yields CDR1 SGHRS and CDR2 YFSETQ. CDR3 length equals 14 residues. The CDR3 region is CASSFKTYTDTQYF. The CDR3 bases are TGCGCCAGCAGCTTCAAGACATACACAGATACGCAGTATTTT.

This clonotype was counted ten times or more. The chain joins TRBV5-1 to TRBJ1-2; D call uncertain. V was shortened by 0 bases and J by 4 bases, with 13 bases between the two germline ends. Germline V gives CDR1 SGHRS, CDR2 YFSETQ. The CDR3 loop spans 15 amino acids. The CDR3 coding sequence is TGCGCCAGCAGCTTGGACGGGTCCGGTAGCTATGGCTACACCTTC. Its protein is CASSLDGSGSYGYTF.

The chain is built from TRBV6-5 and TRBJ1-1, with unresolved D. V was trimmed by 7 bases and J by 1 base, leaving 10 bases between them. Germline CDR1 and CDR2: MNHEY and SVGAGI. The CDR3 has 13 amino acids. DNA for the CDR3: TGTGCCAGCAACGCAGCAAGGAACACTGAAGCTTTCTTT. Translation gives CASNAARNTEAFF.

The chain is built from TRBV7-2 and TRBJ2-7; the D gene could be TRBD1 or TRBD2 (5 bases each). This CDR3 has 15 amino acids. Trimming cost V 5 bases and J 4 bases, with 18 bases left between them. Germline loops: CDR1 SGHTA, CDR2 FQGNSA. CDR3 sequence (DNA): TGTGCCAGCAGCCTCGGCGCTGGGGACGCTTACGAGCAGTACGTC. It is translated as CASSLGAGDAYEQYV.